This T cell receptor beta chain was captured in a study of blood T cell repertoires in COVID-19. Study summary: PBMCs, B-cell-depleted T cells, or T cells were the source of the cDNA or gDNA that made up the material.

The germline V gene has CDR1 SQVTM and CDR2 ANQGSEA. V shed 7 bases and J shed 4 bases, with 17 bases lying between them. This CDR3 comprises 13 residues. Original handling: Amplification of reference gene primers provided the estimated nucleated cell counts. Some clones are missing from TCRdb's copy, which holds only in-frame ones; the method was immunoSEQ multiplex PCR. V and J calls and clone size are given by that table; D and trimming were obtained from the DNA. Of about 130,000 clones in the sample, approximately 84% are singletons; the top ten hold around 13%. The clonotype was recovered from a human donor in a cohort sampled during active COVID-19. The sample comprised peripheral blood. The chain links TRBV29-1 to TRBJ2-7, with D perhaps TRBD2 (7 bases). For the CDR3, the DNA is TGCAGCGCCGCCTGGGGAGGGGGTTACGAGCAGTACTTC. Protein sequence: CSAAWGGGYEQYF.